This TCR beta chain was sequenced for a study of tumor and adjacent non-tumor tissue in lung cancer. At the level of the study: Samples averaged roughly 4.2 million productive TCRbeta reads each. General study points: Higher tumor TCR diversity was associated with shorter survival. Top 100 clones took a larger repertoire share in normal lung.

As concerns this clonotype: The antigen is not known. Relative to the germline gene, one junction end is altered; a read error may explain this.

Germline V gene sequence: CDR1 DFQATT, CDR2 SNEGSKA (reference sequence). This CDR3 is 12 amino acids long. The template was RNA from unsorted bulk tissue. Newly diagnosed lung cancer patients had thoracic surgery in China, August–late 2014, without prior chemotherapy. A modified ARM-PCR protocol with three rounds of nested PCR amplified TCRbeta. TCRdb reprocessed the multiplex PCR reads via MiXCR and lists one record per CDR3 protein. The sample has 100,000 to 150,000 distinct CDR3 sequences; about 66% are singletons. V is TRBV20-1 and J is TRBJ2-7; D remains unclear. The sample comprised lung tumor tissue. The receptor was derived from a man aged 25-40 years with non-small cell lung cancer. The CDR3 protein is CCAREAVYEQYF. The CDR3 nucleotides read TGCTGTGCCCGAGAGGCTGTCTACGAGCAGTACTTC.